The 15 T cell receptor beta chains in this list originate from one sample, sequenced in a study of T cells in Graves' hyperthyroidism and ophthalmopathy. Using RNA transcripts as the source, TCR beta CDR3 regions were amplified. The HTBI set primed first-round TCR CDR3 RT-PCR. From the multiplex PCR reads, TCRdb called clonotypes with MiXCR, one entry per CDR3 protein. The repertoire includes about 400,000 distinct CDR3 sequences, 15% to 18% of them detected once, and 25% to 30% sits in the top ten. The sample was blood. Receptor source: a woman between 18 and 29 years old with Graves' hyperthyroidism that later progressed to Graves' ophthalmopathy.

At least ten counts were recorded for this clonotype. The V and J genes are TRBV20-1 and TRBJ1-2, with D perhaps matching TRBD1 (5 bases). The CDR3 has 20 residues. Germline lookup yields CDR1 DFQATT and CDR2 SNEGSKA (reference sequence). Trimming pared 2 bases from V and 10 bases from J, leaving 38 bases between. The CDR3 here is CSARPALTGGVRTRSPPYTF. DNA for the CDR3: TGCAGTGCTAGACCCGCACTGACTGGAGGGGTGCGAACCCGAAGCCCCCCCTACACCTTC.

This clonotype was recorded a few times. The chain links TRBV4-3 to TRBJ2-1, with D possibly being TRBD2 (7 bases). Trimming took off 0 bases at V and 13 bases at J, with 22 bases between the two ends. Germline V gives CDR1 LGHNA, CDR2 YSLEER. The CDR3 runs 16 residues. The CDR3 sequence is CASSQDPGDRGAVQFF. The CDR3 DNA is TGCGCCAGCAGCCAAGATCCAGGGGACCGGGGGGCAGTCCAGTTCTTC.

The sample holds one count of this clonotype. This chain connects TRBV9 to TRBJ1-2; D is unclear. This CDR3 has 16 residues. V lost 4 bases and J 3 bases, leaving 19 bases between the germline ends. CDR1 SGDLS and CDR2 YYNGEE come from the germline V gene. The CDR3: CASSPFSGSLDYGYTF. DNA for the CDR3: TGTGCCAGCAGCCCCTTCTCCGGGTCCCTTGACTATGGCTACACCTTC.

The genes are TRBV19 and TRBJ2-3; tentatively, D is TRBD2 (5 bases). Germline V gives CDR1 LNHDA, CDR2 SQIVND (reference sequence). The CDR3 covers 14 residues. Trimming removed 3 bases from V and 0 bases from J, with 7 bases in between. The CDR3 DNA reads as TGTGCCAGTAGTATTGGGGAGAGCACAGATACGCAGTATTTT. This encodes CASSIGESTDTQYF.

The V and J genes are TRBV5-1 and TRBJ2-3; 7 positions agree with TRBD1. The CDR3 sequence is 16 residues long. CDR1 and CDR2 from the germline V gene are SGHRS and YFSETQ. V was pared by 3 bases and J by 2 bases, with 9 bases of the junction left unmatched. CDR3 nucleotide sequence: TGCGCCAGCAGCTCGTCACCGGGACAGAACACAGATACGCAGTATTTT. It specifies CASSSSPGQNTDTQYF.

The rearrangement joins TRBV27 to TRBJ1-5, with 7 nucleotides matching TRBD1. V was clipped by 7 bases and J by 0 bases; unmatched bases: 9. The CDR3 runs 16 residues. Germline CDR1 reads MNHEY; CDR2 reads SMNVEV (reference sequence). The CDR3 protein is CASTRTGQNSNQPQHF. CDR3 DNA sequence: TGTGCCAGCACACGGACAGGACAGAATAGCAATCAGCCCCAGCATTTT.

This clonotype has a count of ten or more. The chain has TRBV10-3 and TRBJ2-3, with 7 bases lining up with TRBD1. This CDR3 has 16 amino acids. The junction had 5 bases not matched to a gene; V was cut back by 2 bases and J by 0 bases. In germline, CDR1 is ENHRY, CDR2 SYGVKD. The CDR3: CAISERGQTSTDTQYF. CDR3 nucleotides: TGTGCCATCAGTGAGAGGGGACAGACTAGCACAGATACGCAGTATTTT.

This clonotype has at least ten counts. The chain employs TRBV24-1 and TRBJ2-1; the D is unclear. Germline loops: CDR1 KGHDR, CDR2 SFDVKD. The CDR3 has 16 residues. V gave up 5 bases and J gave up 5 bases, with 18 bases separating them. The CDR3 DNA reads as TGTGCCACCAGTGGATCTTTAGGAGCGACCGACAATGAGCAGTTCTTC. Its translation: CATSGSLGATDNEQFF.

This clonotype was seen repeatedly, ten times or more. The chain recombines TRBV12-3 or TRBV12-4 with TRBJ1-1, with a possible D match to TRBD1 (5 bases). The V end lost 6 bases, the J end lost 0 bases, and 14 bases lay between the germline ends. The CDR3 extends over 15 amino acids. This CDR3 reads CASRAGTVMNTEAFF. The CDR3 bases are TGTGCCAGCAGGGCCGGGACGGTCATGAACACTGAAGCTTTCTTT.

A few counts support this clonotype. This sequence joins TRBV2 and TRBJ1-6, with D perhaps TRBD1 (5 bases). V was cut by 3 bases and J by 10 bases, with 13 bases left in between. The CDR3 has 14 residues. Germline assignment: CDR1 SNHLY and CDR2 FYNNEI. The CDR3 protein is CASSDSGRGSPLHF. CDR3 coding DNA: TGTGCCAGCAGTGACTCCGGACGGGGGTCACCCCTCCACTTT.

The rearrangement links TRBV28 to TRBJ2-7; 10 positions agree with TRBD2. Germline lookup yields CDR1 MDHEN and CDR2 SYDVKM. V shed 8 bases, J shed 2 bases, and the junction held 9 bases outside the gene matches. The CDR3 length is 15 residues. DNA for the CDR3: TGTGCCAGCGCACGGACTAGCGGCCATACCTACGAGCAGTACTTC. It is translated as CASARTSGHTYEQYF.

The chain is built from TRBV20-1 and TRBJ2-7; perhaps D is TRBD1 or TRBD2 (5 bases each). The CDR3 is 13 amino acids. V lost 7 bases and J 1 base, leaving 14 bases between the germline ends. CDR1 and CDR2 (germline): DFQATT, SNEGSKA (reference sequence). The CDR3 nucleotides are TGCAGTGTCCGGGGCACGTTGTCCTACGAGCAGTACTTC. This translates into CSVRGTLSYEQYF.

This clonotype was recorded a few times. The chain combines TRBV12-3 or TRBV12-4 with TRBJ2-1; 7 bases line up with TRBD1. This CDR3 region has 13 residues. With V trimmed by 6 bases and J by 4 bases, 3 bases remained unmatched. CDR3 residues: CASRGQLYNEQFF. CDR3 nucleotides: TGTGCCAGCAGGGGACAGCTATACAATGAGCAGTTCTTC.

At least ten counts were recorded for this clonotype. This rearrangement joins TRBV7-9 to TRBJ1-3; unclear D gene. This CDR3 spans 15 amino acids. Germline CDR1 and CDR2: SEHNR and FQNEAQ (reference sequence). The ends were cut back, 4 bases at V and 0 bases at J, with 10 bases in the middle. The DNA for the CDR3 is TGTGCCAGCAGCTCCCGGGCCAGCTCTGGAAACACCATATATTTT. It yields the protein CASSSRASSGNTIYF.

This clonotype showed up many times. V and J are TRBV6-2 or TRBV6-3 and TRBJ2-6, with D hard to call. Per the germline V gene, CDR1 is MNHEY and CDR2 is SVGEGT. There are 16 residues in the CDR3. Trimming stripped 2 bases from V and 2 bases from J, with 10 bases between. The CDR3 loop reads CASSYPRYTGANVLTF. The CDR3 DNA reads TGTGCCAGCAGTTACCCCCGTTACACTGGGGCCAACGTCCTGACTTTC.